This T cell receptor (beta chain) appears in the sequencing data of a study of blood T cell repertoires in COVID-19. Whole-study context: Samples of COVID-19 (acute and convalescent) were obtained from the United States, Italy and Spain. PBMCs, B-cell-depleted T cells, or T cells provided the cDNA or gDNA that made up the material.

Per the original data handling: Amplification of reference gene primers was used by the study to estimate nucleated cell counts. Clones were read by immunoSEQ multiplex PCR, and TCRdb kept only the in-frame ones, dropping some. Clonal size and the V and J genes are those of that table, whereas D and trimming came from the DNA. In the table there are about 120,000 clones, around three quarters of which are singletons. The germline V gene encodes CDR1 LNHDA and CDR2 SQIVND (reference sequence). The CDR3 runs 13 residues. The ends were cut back, 4 bases at V and 3 bases at J, with 10 bases in the middle. This clone came up once.

The TCR was taken from a woman aged 70 to 79 with acute or convalescent COVID-19. The chain is built from TRBV19 and TRBJ2-7; a possible D gene is TRBD2 (6 bases). Sequencing was done on a sample of peripheral blood. This CDR3 is CASSTRTNYEQYF. In DNA form, the CDR3 reads TGTGCCAGTAGTACGCGGACTAACTACGAGCAGTACTTC.